What follows describes a single TCR beta chain. Germline V lookup: CDR1 LNHDA, CDR2 SQIVND (reference sequence). This CDR3 region has 15 residues. Germline trimming cut 4 bases from V and 1 base from J; bases unmatched to any gene: 4. The data originate from a study of cytomegalovirus exposure and HLA in healthy donors. The study ran its PCR with 60 Vbeta and 13 Jbeta primers. Method: immunoSEQ multiplex PCR; TCRdb's copy keeps in-frame clones and lacks some. The profile covers 120,000 or so clones, with roughly 76% appearing a single time and roughly 3% taken by the ten largest. The chain has TRBV19 and TRBJ2-1; 7 bases align to TRBD1. The clonotype was recovered from a woman between 50 and 59 years old in good health and CMV-seronegative. The sequenced material came from PBMCs. Here the CDR3 reads CASSSDRESYNEQFF. The CDR3 DNA sequence: TGTGCCAGTAGTAGCGACAGGGAGTCCTACAATGAGCAGTTCTTC.